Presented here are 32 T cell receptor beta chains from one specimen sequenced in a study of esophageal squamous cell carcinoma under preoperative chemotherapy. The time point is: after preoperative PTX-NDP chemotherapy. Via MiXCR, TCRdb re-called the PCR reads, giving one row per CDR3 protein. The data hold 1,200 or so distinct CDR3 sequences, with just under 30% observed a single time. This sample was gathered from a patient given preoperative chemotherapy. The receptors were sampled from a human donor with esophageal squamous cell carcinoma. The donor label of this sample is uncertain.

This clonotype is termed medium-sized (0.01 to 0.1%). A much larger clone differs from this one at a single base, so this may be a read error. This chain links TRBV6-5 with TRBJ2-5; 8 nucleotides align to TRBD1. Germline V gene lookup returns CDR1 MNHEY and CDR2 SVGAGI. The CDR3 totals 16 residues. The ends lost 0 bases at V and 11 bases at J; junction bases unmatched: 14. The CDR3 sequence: CASSYSSDRGYNEQYF. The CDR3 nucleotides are TGTGCCAGCAGTTACTCGAGCGACAGGGGATACAATGAGCAGTACTTC.

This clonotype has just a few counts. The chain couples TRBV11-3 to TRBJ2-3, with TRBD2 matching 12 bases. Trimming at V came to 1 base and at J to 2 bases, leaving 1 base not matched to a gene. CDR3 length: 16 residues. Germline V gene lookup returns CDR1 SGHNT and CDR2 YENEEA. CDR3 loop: CASSLGLAGDTDTQYF. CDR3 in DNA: TGTGCCAGCAGCTTAGGACTAGCGGGAGACACAGATACGCAGTATTTT.

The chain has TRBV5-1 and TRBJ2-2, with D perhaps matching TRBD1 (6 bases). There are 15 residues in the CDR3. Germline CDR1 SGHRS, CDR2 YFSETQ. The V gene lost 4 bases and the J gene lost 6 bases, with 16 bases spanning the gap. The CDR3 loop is CASSGHQGQAGELFF. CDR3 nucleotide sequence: TGCGCCAGCAGCGGCCACCAGGGGCAGGCCGGGGAGCTGTTTTTT.

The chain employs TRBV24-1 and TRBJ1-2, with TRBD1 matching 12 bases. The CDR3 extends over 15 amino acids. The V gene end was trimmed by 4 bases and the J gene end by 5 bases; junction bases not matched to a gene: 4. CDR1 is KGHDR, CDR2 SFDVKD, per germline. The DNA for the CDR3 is TGTGCCACCAGTGAACCGGGACAGGGGGCTTATGGCTACACCTTC. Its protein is CATSEPGQGAYGYTF.

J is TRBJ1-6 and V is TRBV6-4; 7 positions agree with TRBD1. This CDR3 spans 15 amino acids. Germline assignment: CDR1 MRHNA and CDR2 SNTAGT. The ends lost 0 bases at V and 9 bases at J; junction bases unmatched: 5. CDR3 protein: CASSDSRQGGSPLHF. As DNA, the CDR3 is TGTGCCAGCAGTGACTCTCGTCAGGGGGGTTCACCCCTCCACTTT.

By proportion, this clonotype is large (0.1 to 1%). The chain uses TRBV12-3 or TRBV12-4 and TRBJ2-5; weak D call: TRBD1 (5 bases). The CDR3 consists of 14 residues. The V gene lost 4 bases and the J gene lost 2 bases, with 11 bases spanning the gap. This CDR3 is CASSSGKGQETQYF. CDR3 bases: TGTGCCAGCAGTTCAGGGAAAGGGCAAGAGACCCAGTACTTC.

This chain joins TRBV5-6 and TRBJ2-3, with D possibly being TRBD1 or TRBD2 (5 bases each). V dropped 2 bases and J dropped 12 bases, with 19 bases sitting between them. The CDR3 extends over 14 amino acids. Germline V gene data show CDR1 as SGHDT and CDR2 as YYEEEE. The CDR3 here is CASSFLGRQETQYF. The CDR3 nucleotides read TGTGCCAGCAGCTTTCTGGGACGCCAAGAGACCCAGTATTTT.

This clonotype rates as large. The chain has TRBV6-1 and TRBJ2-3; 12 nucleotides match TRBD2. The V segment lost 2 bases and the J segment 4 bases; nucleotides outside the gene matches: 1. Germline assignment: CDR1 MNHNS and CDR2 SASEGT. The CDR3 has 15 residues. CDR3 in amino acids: CASSELAGGPDTQYF. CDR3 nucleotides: TGTGCCAGCAGTGAACTAGCGGGAGGGCCAGATACGCAGTATTTT.

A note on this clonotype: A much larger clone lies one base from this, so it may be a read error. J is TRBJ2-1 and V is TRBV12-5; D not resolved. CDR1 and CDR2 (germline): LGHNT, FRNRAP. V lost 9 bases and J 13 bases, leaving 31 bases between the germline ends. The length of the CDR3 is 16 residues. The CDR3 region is CARSLLPLEQQETQFF. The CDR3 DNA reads TGTGCTAGGTCTCTCTTACCGTTGGAGCAGCAAGAGACCCAGTTCTTC.

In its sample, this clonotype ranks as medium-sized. The CDR3 DNA is TGTGCCAGCAGCTTTCGACAGGGCTATGGCTACACCTTC. It codes for CASSFRQGYGYTF. The chain recombines TRBV7-2 with TRBJ1-2, with 7 positions matching TRBD1. The CDR3 covers 13 residues. Trimming took 3 bases from V and 4 from J; bases not matched to a gene: 2. The germline CDR1 and CDR2 sequences are SGHTA and FQGNSA.

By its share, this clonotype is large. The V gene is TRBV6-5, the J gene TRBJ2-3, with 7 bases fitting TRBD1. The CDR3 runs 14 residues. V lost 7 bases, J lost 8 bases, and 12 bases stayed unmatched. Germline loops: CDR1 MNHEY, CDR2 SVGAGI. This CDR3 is CASKGSGGDGTQYF. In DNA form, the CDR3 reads TGTGCCAGCAAGGGGTCAGGGGGTGATGGTACGCAGTATTTT.

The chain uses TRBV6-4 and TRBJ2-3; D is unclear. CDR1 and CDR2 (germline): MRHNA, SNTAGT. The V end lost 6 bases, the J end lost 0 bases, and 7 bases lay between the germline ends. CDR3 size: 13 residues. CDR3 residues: CASSLTSTDTQYF. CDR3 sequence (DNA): TGTGCCAGCAGCCTGACTAGCACAGATACGCAGTATTTT.

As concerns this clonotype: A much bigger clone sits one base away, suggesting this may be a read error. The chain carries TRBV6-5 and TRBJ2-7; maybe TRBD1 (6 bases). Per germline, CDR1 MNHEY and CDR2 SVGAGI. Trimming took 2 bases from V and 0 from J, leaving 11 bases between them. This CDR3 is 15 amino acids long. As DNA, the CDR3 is TGTGCCAGCAGTTACGCAGGGGATTCCTCCTACGAGCAGTACTTC. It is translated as CASSYAGDSSYEQYF.

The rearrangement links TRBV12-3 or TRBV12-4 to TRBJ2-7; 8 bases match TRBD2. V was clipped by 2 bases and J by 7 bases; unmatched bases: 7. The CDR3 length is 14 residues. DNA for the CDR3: TGTGCCAGCAGTTTACGGGGCGGGGGGAATGAGCAGTACTTC. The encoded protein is CASSLRGGGNEQYF.

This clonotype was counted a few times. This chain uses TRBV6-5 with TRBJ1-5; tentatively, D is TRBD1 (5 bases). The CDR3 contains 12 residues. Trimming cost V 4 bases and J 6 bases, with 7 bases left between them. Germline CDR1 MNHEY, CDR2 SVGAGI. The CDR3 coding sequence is TGTGCCAGCAGTTCAGGGTTTCAGCCCCAGCATTTT. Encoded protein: CASSSGFQPQHF.

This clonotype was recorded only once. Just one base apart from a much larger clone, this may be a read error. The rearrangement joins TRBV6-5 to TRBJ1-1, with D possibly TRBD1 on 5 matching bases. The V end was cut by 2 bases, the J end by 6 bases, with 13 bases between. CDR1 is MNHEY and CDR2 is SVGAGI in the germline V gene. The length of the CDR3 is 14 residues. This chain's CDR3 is CASSYGRQYAEAFF. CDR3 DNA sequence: TGTGCCAGCAGTTACGGGAGACAGTACGCTGAAGCTTTCTTT.

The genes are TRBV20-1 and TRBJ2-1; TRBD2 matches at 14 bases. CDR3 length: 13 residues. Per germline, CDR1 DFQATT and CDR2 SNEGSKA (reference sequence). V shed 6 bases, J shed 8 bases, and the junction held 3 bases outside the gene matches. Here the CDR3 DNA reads TGCAGTGCCCCGGGACTAGCGGGAGATGAGCAGTTCTTC. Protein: CSAPGLAGDEQFF.

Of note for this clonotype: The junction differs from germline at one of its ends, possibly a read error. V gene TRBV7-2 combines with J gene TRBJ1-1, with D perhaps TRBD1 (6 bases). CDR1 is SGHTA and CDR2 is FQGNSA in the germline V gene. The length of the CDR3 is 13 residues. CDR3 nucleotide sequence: TGTGCCAGCGGCTCCACAGGGCAGGCTGAAGCTGTCTTT. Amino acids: CASGSTGQAEAVF. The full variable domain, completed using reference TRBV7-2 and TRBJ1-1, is GAGVSQSPSNKVTEKGKDVELRCDPISGHTALYWYRQSLGQGLEFLIYFQGNSAPDKSGLPSDRFSAERTGGSVSTLTIQRTQQEDSAVYLCASGSTGQAEAVFGQGTRLTVV.

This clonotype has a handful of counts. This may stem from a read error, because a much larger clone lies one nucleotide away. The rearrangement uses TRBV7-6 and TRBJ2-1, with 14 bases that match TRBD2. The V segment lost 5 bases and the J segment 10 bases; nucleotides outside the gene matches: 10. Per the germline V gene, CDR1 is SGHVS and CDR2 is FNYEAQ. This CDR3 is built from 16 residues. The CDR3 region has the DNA TGTGCCAGCAGCCAAGGACTAGCGGGAGGACTGTACGAGCAGTTCTTC. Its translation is CASSQGLAGGLYEQFF.

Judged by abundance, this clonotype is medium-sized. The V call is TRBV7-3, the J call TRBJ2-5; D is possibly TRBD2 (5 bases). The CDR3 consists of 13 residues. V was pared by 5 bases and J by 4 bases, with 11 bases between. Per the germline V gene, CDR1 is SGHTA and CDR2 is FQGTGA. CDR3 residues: CASSTRGRETQYF. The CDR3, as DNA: TGTGCCAGCAGCACTAGAGGCCGAGAGACCCAGTACTTC.

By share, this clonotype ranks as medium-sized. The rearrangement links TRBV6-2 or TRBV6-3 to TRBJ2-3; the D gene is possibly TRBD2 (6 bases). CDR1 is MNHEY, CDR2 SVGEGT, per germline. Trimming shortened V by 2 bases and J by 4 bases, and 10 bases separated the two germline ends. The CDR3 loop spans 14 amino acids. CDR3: CASSYNGRADTQYF. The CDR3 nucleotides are TGTGCCAGCAGTTACAACGGGAGAGCAGATACGCAGTATTTT.

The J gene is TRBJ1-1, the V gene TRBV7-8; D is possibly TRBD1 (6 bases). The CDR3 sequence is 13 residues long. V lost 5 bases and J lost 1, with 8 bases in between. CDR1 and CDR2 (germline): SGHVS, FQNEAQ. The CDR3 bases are TGTGCCAGCAGCCAGACAGGGAACACTGAAGCTTTCTTT. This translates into CASSQTGNTEAFF.

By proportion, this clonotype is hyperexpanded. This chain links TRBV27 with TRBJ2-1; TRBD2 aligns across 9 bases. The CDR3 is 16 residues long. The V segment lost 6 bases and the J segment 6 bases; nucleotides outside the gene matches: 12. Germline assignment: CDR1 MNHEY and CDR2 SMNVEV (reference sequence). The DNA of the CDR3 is TGTGCCAGCAGGAAGGCCGGCCTAGCGGGACGCAATGAGCAGTTCTTC. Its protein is CASRKAGLAGRNEQFF.

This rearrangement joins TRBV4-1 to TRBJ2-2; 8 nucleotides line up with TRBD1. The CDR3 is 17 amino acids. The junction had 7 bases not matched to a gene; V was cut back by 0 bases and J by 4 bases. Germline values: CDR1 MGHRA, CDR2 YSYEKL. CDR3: CASSQDPGTGGTGELFF. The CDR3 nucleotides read TGCGCCAGCAGCCAAGATCCCGGGACAGGCGGCACCGGGGAGCTGTTTTTT.

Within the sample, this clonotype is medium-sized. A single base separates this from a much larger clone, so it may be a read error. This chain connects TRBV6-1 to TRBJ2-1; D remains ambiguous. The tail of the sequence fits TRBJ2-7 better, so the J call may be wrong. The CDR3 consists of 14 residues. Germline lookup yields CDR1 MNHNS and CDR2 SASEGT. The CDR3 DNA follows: TGTGCCAGCCGACTCGGTAGGCAGGTGAATGAGCAGTACTTC. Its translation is CASRLGRQVNEQYF.

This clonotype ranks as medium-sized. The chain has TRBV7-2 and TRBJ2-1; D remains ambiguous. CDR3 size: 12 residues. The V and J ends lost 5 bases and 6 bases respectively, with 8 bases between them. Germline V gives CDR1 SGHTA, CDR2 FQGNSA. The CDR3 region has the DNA TGTGCCAGCAGCCCTGTGGGCAATGAGCAGTTCTTC. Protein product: CASSPVGNEQFF.

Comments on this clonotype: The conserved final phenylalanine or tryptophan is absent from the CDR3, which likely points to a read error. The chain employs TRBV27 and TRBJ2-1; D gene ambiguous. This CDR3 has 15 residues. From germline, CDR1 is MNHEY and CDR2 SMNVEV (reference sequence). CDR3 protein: CAGSSIDGFYNEQFC. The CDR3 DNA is TGTGCCGGCAGTTCTATCGACGGATTCTACAATGAGCAGTTCTGC.

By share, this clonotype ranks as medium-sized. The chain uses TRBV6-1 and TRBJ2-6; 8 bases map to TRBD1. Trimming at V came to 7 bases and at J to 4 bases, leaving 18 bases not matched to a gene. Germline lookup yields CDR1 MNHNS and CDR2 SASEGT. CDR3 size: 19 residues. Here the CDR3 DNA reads TGTGCCAGCACCCGGCCGCCACGAGGACAGGGTGCGGGGGCCAACGTCCTGACTTTC. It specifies CASTRPPRGQGAGANVLTF.

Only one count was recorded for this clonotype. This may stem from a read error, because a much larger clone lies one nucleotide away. The CDR3 loop is CASSDSRGGAYNEQFF. The CDR3 DNA follows: TGTGCCAGCAGTGACTCGAGGGGGGGGGCCTACAATGAGCAGTTCTTC. V usage is TRBV6-4 and J usage is TRBJ2-1, with D possibly TRBD2 on 7 matching bases. V was pared by 0 bases and J by 2 bases, with 11 bases between. The CDR3 runs 16 residues. The V gene's germline CDR1 is MRHNA and CDR2 SNTAGT.

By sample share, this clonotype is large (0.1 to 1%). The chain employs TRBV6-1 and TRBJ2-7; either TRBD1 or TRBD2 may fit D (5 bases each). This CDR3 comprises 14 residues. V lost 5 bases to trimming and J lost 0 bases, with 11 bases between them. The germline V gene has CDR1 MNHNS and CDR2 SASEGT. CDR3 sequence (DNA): TGTGCCAGCAGTCGACAGCGGAGCTCCTACGAGCAGTACTTC. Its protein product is CASSRQRSSYEQYF.

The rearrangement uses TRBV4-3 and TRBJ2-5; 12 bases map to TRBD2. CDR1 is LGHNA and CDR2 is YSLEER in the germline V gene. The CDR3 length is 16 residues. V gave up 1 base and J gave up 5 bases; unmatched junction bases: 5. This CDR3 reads CASSQAGLAGRETQYF. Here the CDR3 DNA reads TGCGCCAGCAGCCAAGCCGGACTAGCGGGAAGGGAGACCCAGTACTTC.

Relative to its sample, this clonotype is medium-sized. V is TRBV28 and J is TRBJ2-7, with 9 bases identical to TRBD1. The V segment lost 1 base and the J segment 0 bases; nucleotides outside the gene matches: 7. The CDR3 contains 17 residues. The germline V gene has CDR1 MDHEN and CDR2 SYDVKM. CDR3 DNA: TGTGCCAGCAGTTTATTGGCCAGGGACAGGGACTCCTACGAGCAGTACTTC. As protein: CASSLLARDRDSYEQYF.